These 18 T cell receptor beta chains originate from one sample sequenced in a study of cytomegalovirus exposure and HLA in healthy donors (dated by TCRdb to about 2017). Receptor amplification or capture employed the immunoSEQ multiplex PCR assay. For the multiplex PCR, a mixture combining 60 forward primers for TCR Vbeta segments and 13 reverse primers for TCR Jbeta segments was used. As stored in TCRdb, this immuneACCESS dataset retains in-frame rearrangements with V and J assigned. A fraction of the clones does not appear; measured against another copy, unresolved V genes explain less than half of the discrepancy, and the remainder lacks a known reason. This sample comprises 60,000 to 70,000 clones, 75% to 80% of them detected only once. Roughly 7.8% of the sample is taken by the ten largest. Sequencing was performed on PBMCs. The receptors come from a man younger than 30 in good health and CMV-seropositive.

CDR3 sequence reads: CASAWRGAGTEAFF. CDR3 nucleotides: TGTGCCAGCGCATGGAGGGGCGCGGGTACTGAAGCTTTCTTT. This chain links TRBV18 with TRBJ1-1; D might be TRBD1 (5 bases). Germline CDR1 KGHSH, CDR2 LQKENI. The CDR3 has 14 amino acids. The V end lost 8 bases, the J end lost 5 bases, and 18 bases lay between the germline ends.

The chain recombines TRBV28 with TRBJ1-1, with 9 bases that match TRBD1. With 4 bases clipped from V and 11 bases from J, the junction kept 8 bases outside the gene matches. Germline V CDR1 and CDR2: MDHEN, SYDVKM. The CDR3 contains 13 residues. The CDR3 DNA follows: TGTGCCAGCAGTTCCGGGACAGGGCCGGTCGCTTTCTTT. It translates to CASSSGTGPVAFF.

The chain is built from TRBV11-2 and TRBJ2-2; D call uncertain. The CDR3 runs 15 residues. The V end lost 7 bases, the J end lost 7 bases, and 19 bases lay between the germline ends. From germline, CDR1 is SGHAT and CDR2 FQNNGV. The CDR3 sequence: CASTPSSTFYGELFF. The DNA for the CDR3 is TGTGCCAGCACCCCGTCGAGTACGTTTTACGGGGAGCTGTTTTTT. The entire variable domain, with the rest obtained from reference TRBV11-2 and TRBJ2-2, is as follows: EAGVAQSPRYKIIEKRQSVAFWCNPISGHATLYWYQQILGQGPKLLIQFQNNGVVDDSQLPKDRFSAERLKGVDSTLKIQPAKLEDSAVYLCASTPSSTFYGELFFGEGSRLTVL.

This chain joins TRBV11-2 and TRBJ2-2; D not certain. Germline lookup yields CDR1 SGHAT and CDR2 FQNNGV. Trimming shortened V by 3 bases and J by 3 bases, and 5 bases separated the two germline ends. The CDR3 runs to 13 residues. CDR3 sequence: CASSFRHTGELFF. CDR3 nucleotide sequence: TGTGCCAGCAGCTTCAGGCACACCGGGGAGCTGTTTTTT.

The chain uses TRBV29-1 and TRBJ1-5; TRBD1 aligns across 7 bases. Germline assignment: CDR1 SQVTM and CDR2 ANQGSEA. CDR3 length: 14 residues. J was trimmed by 6 bases and V by 5 bases; bases with no gene match: 10. The CDR3 region has the DNA TGCAGCGTTCGAGGACAGGATGAAGGTCAGCCCCAGCATTTT. Its protein is CSVRGQDEGQPQHF.

J is TRBJ2-7 and V is TRBV9; perhaps TRBD2 as D (5 bases). The CDR3 totals 14 residues. Between the trimmed V and J ends, which lost 0 bases and 5 bases, there was a span of 12 bases. Germline-derived CDR1 and CDR2 are SGDLS and YYNGEE. The CDR3, as DNA: TGTGCCAGCAGCGTAGGAGGCGGGTGGGACGAGCAGTACTTC. Its translation is CASSVGGGWDEQYF.

This CDR3 reads CASWPGGDDSNTEAFF. In DNA, the CDR3 is TGTGCCAGCTGGCCCGGGGGGGACGATTCGAACACTGAAGCTTTCTTT. This chain links TRBV28 with TRBJ1-1, with D possibly matching TRBD1 (5 bases). The germline V and J ends were trimmed by 8 bases and 1 base, with 20 bases remaining between them. Germline CDR1 is MDHEN and CDR2 is SYDVKM. CDR3 length equals 16 residues.

The CDR3 DNA reads as TGTGCCTCCCAACAGGGAAATGGCTACACCTTC. It specifies CASQQGNGYTF. V usage is TRBV30 and J usage is TRBJ1-2; a possible D gene is TRBD1 (6 bases). Germline V gene sequence: CDR1 GTSNPN, CDR2 SVGIG (reference sequence). The CDR3 spans 11 residues. The ends were cut back, 7 bases at V and 6 bases at J, with 12 bases in the middle.

The CDR3 region is CASSEQVSYEQYF. CDR3 sequence (DNA): TGTGCCAGCAGTGAACAGGTCTCCTACGAGCAGTACTTC. J is TRBJ2-7 and V is TRBV2; D gene unclear. V gave up 2 bases and J gave up 0 bases, with 5 bases separating them. Per germline, CDR1 SNHLY and CDR2 FYNNEI. This CDR3 comprises 13 residues.

The chain carries TRBV30 and TRBJ1-1, with unresolved D. CDR3 length: 11 residues. Germline V lookup: CDR1 GTSNPN, CDR2 SVGIG (reference sequence). V was pared by 5 bases and J by 1 base, with 5 bases between. The CDR3 nucleotides read TGTGCCTGGGGCAGGAACACTGAAGCTTTCTTT. It is translated as CAWGRNTEAFF.

J is TRBJ2-7 and V is TRBV5-4; 13 positions match TRBD2. CDR3 length: 13 residues. Germline-derived CDR1 and CDR2 are SGHNT and YYREEE (reference sequence). Trimming cost V 9 bases and J 7 bases; bases outside gene matches: 7. CDR3 nucleotides: TGTGCCACCCGGACTAGCGGGAGCGGGGAGCAGTACTTC. It encodes CATRTSGSGEQYF.

This clone has just one count. The J gene is TRBJ2-7, the V gene TRBV28, with TRBD2 as a possible D gene (6 bases). The germline V gene has CDR1 MDHEN and CDR2 SYDVKM. There are 14 residues in the CDR3. The V end lost 10 bases, the J end lost 5 bases, and 21 bases lay between the germline ends. The CDR3 DNA reads as TGTGCCACCCTGCGGGGAACAAGCGTCCACGAGCAGTACTTC. It is translated as CATLRGTSVHEQYF.

The chain joins TRBV2 to TRBJ2-7; TRBD2 is a possible D gene (6 bases). Looked up from germline, CDR1 is SNHLY and CDR2 is FYNNEI. The length of the CDR3 is 11 residues. The V and J ends lost 8 bases and 4 bases respectively, with 9 bases between them. The CDR3 DNA follows: TGTGCCAGCGGACTAACGTACGAGCAGTACTTC. It codes for CASGLTYEQYF.

The chain links TRBV9 to TRBJ1-1; no definite D call. Germline assignment: CDR1 SGDLS and CDR2 YYNGEE. This CDR3 is built from 13 residues. The V end lost 3 bases, the J end lost 8 bases, and 14 bases lay between the germline ends. The CDR3 DNA is TGTGCCAGCAGCGCTCATAATGAGGGCGAAGCTTTCTTT. It specifies CASSAHNEGEAFF.

This clone has just one count. The genes are TRBV10-2 and TRBJ1-2; D is possibly TRBD1 (5 bases). CDR3 length equals 16 residues. Germline V gives CDR1 WSHSY, CDR2 SAAADI. With 5 bases removed from V and 3 bases from J, the gap between germline ends came to 19 bases. The CDR3 region is CASSPGGEFRHYGYTF. In nucleotides, the CDR3 is TGCGCCAGCAGTCCTGGAGGGGAGTTCCGACACTATGGCTACACCTTC.

The CDR3 protein is CASRLINSPLHF. Written as DNA, the CDR3 is TGTGCCAGCAGACTAATCAATTCACCCCTCCACTTT. This chain links TRBV6-1 with TRBJ1-6; D remains ambiguous. The CDR3 is made up of 12 amino acids. Germline CDR1 MNHNS, CDR2 SASEGT. V was trimmed by 6 bases and J by 7 bases, leaving 7 bases between them.

The chain has TRBV19 and TRBJ1-1; no definite D call. V shed 7 bases and J shed 6 bases, with 9 bases lying between them. There are 11 residues in the CDR3. Germline values: CDR1 LNHDA, CDR2 SQIVND (reference sequence). The CDR3 spells CASTLGAEAFF. In nucleotides, the CDR3 is TGTGCCAGTACCCTGGGAGCTGAAGCTTTCTTT.

The genes are TRBV28 and TRBJ1-6, with D possibly TRBD1 on 5 matching bases. V was pared by 8 bases and J by 8 bases, with 16 bases between. This CDR3 region has 14 residues. Germline CDR1 reads MDHEN; CDR2 reads SYDVKM. The CDR3 sequence: CASGVDSNYSPLHF. CDR3 nucleotide sequence: TGTGCCAGCGGTGTTGACAGCAATTATTCACCCCTCCACTTT.